This T cell receptor beta chain comes out of a study of blood T cell repertoires in COVID-19. Study in general: Sites in the United States, Italy and Spain provided acute and convalescent COVID-19 samples. T cells, B-cell-depleted T cells, or PBMCs provided the cDNA or gDNA that served as material.

Looked up from germline, CDR1 is MDHEN and CDR2 is SYDVKM. V was clipped by 4 bases and J by 4 bases; unmatched bases: 6. The CDR3 extends over 14 amino acids. Source study methods: Nucleated cell counts were estimated from reference gene primer amplification. TCRdb keeps only in-frame clones here, not all; method: immunoSEQ multiplex PCR. For V, J and clone size, that table is used; D and trimming come from the DNA. Of about 360,000 clones listed, about 88% were seen once; the top ten hold 3%. This receptor was identified in a human donor in a cohort sampled during active COVID-19. The chain combines TRBV28 with TRBJ2-7; 8 positions match TRBD2. The specimen was peripheral blood. The CDR3 is CASSSPGLVYEQYF. CDR3 DNA: TGTGCCAGCAGTTCGCCGGGACTAGTTTACGAGCAGTACTTC.